The clone carrying this T cell receptor beta chain has more than one count but fewer than ten. Its antigen is unknown. The entry originates in a study of regulatory T cells in long-lasting Graves disease. Regarding the study as a whole: TCR diversity was lower in persistent Graves' patients (versus newly diagnosed ones).

Specified time point: persistent/refractory GD, antithyroid drugs over 5 years with positive TRAb. PBMC RNA served as the TCR library source. It was by American Thyroid Association guidelines that Graves' disease was diagnosed. V lost 6 bases, J lost 7 bases, and 6 bases stayed unmatched. Germline V gene lookup returns CDR1 MNHEY and CDR2 SMNVEV (reference sequence). CDR3 size: 13 residues. For TCR beta, libraries came from iRepertoire HTBI primers and Arm-PCR of CDR3 regions. TCRdb re-called the multiplex PCR reads through MiXCR, storing one row per CDR3 protein. The sample yields 450,000 or so distinct CDR3 sequences, 20% to 25% seen once.

This receptor was identified in a female donor with Graves disease. Sequenced material: peripheral blood mononuclear cells (PBMCs), taken when the disease was refractory, from a patient treated with antithyroid drugs. This chain joins TRBV27 and TRBJ2-4; 7 nucleotides match TRBD2. In nucleotides, the CDR3 is TGTGCCAGCAGCACAGACGGGGGGAACATTCAGTACTTC. Protein: CASSTDGGNIQYF.